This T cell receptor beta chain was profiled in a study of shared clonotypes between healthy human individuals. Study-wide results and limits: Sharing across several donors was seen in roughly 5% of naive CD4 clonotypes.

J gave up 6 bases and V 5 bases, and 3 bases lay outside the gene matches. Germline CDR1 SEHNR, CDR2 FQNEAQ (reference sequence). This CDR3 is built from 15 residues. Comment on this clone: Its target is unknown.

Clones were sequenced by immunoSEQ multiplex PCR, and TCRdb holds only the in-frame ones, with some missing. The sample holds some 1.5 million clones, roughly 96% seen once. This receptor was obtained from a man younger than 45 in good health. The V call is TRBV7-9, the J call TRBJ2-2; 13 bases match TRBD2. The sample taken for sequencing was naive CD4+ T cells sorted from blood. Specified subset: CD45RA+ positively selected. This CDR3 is CASSETSGRPGELFF. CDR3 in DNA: TGTGCCAGCAGCGAGACTAGCGGGAGGCCCGGGGAGCTGTTTTTT. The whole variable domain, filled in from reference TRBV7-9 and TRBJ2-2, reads DTGVSQNPRHKITKRGQNVTFRCDPISEHNRLYWYRQTLGQGPEFLTYFQNEAQLEKSRLLSDRFSAERPKGSFSTLEIQRTEQGDSAMYLCASSETSGRPGELFFGEGSRLTVL.